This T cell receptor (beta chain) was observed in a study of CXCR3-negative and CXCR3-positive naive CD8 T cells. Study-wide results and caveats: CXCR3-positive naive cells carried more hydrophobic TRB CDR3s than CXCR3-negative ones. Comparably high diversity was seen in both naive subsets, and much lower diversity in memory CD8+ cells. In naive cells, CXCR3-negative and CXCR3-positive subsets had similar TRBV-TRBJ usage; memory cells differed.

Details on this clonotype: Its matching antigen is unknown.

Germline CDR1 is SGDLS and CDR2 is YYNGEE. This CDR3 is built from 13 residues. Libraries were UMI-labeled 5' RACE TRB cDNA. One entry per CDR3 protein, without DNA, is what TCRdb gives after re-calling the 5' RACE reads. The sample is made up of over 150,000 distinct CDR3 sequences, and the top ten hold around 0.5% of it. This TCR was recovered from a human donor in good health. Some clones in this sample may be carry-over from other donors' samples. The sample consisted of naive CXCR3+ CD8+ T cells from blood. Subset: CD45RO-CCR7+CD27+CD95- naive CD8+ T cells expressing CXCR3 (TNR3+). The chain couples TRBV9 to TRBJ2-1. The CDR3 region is CASSVDVVHEQFF.